This T cell receptor (beta chain) was retrieved from a study of shared clonotypes between healthy human individuals. For the study at large: Sampling drew on donors who were a couple of women and three men aged 18 to 49.

TCRdb keeps only in-frame clones here, not all; method: immunoSEQ multiplex PCR. The sample includes 470,000 or so clones, 65% to 85% of them seen just once. Per the germline V gene, CDR1 is SGHDN and CDR2 is FVKESK. Trimming removed 0 bases at V and 1 base at J, with 8 bases between. CDR3 length: 15 amino acids. The sequence derives from a woman in her thirties or forties in good health. Some clones in this sample may be carry-over from other donors' samples. Sequenced material: PBMCs. This chain connects TRBV14 to TRBJ2-3; tentatively, D is TRBD1 (5 bases). CDR3 nucleotide sequence: TGTGCCAGCAGCCAAGAACCCAGGGGCACAGATACGCAGTATTTT. Translating gives CASSQEPRGTDTQYF.